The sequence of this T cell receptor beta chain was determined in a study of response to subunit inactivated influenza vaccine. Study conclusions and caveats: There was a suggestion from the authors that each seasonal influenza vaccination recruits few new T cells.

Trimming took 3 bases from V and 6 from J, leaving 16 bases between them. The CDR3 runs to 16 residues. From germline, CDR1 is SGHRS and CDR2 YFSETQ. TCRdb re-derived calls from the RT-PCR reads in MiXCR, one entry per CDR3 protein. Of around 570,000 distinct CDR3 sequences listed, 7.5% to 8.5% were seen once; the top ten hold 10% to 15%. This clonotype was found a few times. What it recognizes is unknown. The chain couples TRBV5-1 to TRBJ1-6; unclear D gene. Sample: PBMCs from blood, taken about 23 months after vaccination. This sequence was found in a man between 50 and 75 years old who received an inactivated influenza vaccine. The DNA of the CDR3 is TGCGCCAGCAGCTCCTCGATGGTGAAGGTTAATTCACCCCTCCACTTT. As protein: CASSSSMVKVNSPLHF.